The 14 T cell receptor beta chains below come from one sample, sequenced in a study of CD8 T cells in ankylosing spondylitis. From the 5' RACE reads, TCRdb called clonotypes with MiXCR, one entry per CDR3 protein. This table has roughly 200,000 distinct CDR3 sequences, over 10% appearing once. Sequencing was carried out using blood, either unsorted or a sorted T cell fraction (not recorded which). Source of these receptors: a male donor with ankylosing spondylitis or in good health (not recorded which).

This clonotype was counted between two and nine times. The chain couples TRBV6-5 to TRBJ2-7; weak D call: TRBD1 (6 bases). Germline loops: CDR1 MNHEY, CDR2 SVGAGI. V lost 2 bases, J lost 1 base, and 9 bases lay in between. This CDR3 contains 14 residues. The DNA for the CDR3 is TGTGCCAGCAGTTACAATACAGGGTCCTACGAGCAGTACTTC. Protein product: CASSYNTGSYEQYF.

This clonotype was counted between two and nine times. The V and J genes are TRBV5-1 and TRBJ2-1; D possibly corresponds to TRBD2 (5 bases). Germline CDR1 and CDR2: SGHRS and YFSETQ. With 4 bases removed from V and 6 bases from J, the gap between germline ends came to 11 bases. The CDR3 is made up of 13 amino acids. The DNA for the CDR3 is TGCGCCAGCAGCCTCTACGGGGTCAATGAGCAGTTCTTC. Translating it yields CASSLYGVNEQFF.

This clonotype was counted a few times. The chain couples TRBV3-1 to TRBJ2-3; D perhaps matches TRBD2 (5 bases). Germline assignment: CDR1 LGHDT and CDR2 YNNKEL (reference sequence). This CDR3 is built from 13 residues. V was clipped by 0 bases and J by 4 bases, with 5 bases between them. CDR3: CASSQERADTQYF. The CDR3 nucleotides are TGTGCCAGCAGCCAAGAGCGGGCAGATACGCAGTATTTT.

V usage is TRBV14 and J usage is TRBJ2-7; no clear D. Germline-derived CDR1 and CDR2 are SGHDN and FVKESK. V was cut by 4 bases and J by 3 bases, with 4 bases left in between. This CDR3 region has 11 residues. The CDR3 protein is CASSRFYEQYF. The CDR3 DNA is TGTGCCAGCAGCCGGTTCTACGAGCAGTACTTC. The full variable domain, its missing parts supplied by reference TRBV14 and TRBJ2-7, is EAGVTQFPSHSVIEKGQTVTLRCDPISGHDNLYWYRRVMGKEIKFLLHFVKESKQDESGMPNNRFLAERTGGTYSTLKVQPAELEDSGVYFCASSRFYEQYFGPGTRLTVT.

The chain's CDR3 is CASSFGTVETTGELFF. In DNA form, the CDR3 reads TGTGCCAGCAGTTTTGGGACAGTAGAGACCACCGGGGAGCTGTTTTTT. J is TRBJ2-2 and V is TRBV12-3 or TRBV12-4; 7 bases align to TRBD1. The CDR3 is 16 amino acids. V was pared by 3 bases and J by 4 bases, with 8 bases of the junction left unmatched.

This chain links TRBV2 with TRBJ2-2; 12 bases are shared with TRBD2. The CDR3 has 14 amino acids. CDR1 and CDR2 from the germline V gene are SNHLY and FYNNEI. With 8 bases clipped from V and 4 bases from J, the junction kept 2 bases outside the gene matches. Here the CDR3 reads CASSTSGGTGELFF. CDR3 coding DNA: TGTGCCAGCTCGACTAGCGGGGGCACCGGGGAGCTGTTTTTT.

This chain connects TRBV6-1 to TRBJ1-2; possibly TRBD1 for D (5 bases). From germline, CDR1 is MNHNS and CDR2 SASEGT. V was clipped by 3 bases and J by 8 bases, with 10 bases between them. The CDR3 contains 12 residues. The CDR3 sequence: CASSDSPGGYTF. For the CDR3, the DNA is TGTGCCAGCAGTGACTCTCCAGGGGGCTACACCTTC.

This clonotype was recorded a few times. The gene calls are TRBV2 and TRBJ2-7, with unresolved D. V gave up 0 bases and J gave up 6 bases, with 9 bases separating them. CDR3 length: 13 amino acids. Germline V gene data show CDR1 as SNHLY and CDR2 as FYNNEI. The CDR3 DNA follows: TGTGCCAGCAGTGAAGCGAAAGGGATCGAGCAGTACTTC. Protein: CASSEAKGIEQYF. Full variable domain (rest looked up from reference TRBV2 and TRBJ2-7): EPEVTQTPSHQVTQMGQEVILRCVPISNHLYFYWYRQILGQKVEFLVSFYNNEISEKSEIFDDQFSVERPDGSNFTLKIRSTKLEDSAMYFCASSEAKGIEQYFGPGTRLTVT.

V and J are TRBV4-1 and TRBJ2-7; D is uncertain. Germline V CDR1 and CDR2: MGHRA, YSYEKL. CDR3 length: 14 residues. Trimming pared 3 bases from V and 2 bases from J, leaving 11 bases between. CDR3 in amino acids: CASSHSQTPYEQYF. CDR3 nucleotide sequence: TGCGCCAGCAGCCATTCCCAGACCCCCTACGAGCAGTACTTC.

The V call is TRBV6-1, the J call TRBJ1-1, with 7 bases lining up with TRBD1. CDR3 size: 14 residues. Germline CDR1 MNHNS, CDR2 SASEGT. The V and J ends lost 8 bases and 1 base, in that order; junction bases with no gene match: 7. The CDR3 coding sequence is TGTGCCAGCTCCCTACAGGGGTCGAACACTGAAGCTTTCTTT. Amino acids: CASSLQGSNTEAFF.

This rearrangement joins TRBV7-9 to TRBJ2-7; 7 nucleotides align to TRBD1. The CDR3 covers 13 residues. Germline values: CDR1 SEHNR, CDR2 FQNEAQ (reference sequence). Unmatched junction bases numbered 4, after V lost 5 bases and J lost 3 bases. The CDR3 nucleotides are TGTGCCAGCAGCATCGGGACAGACTACGAGCAGTACTTC. Residues: CASSIGTDYEQYF.

This clonotype was counted at least ten times. J is TRBJ2-1 and V is TRBV29-1; 7 positions agree with TRBD2. J lost 0 bases, V lost 0 bases, and 5 bases had no gene match. The CDR3 runs to 16 residues. Per the germline V gene, CDR1 is SQVTM and CDR2 is ANQGSEA. CDR3 region: CSVEDPRGSSYNEQFF. The CDR3 DNA sequence: TGCAGCGTTGAAGATCCGCGGGGGAGCTCCTACAATGAGCAGTTCTTC.

This rearrangement joins TRBV6-4 to TRBJ2-1; D is uncertain. Per the germline V gene, CDR1 is MRHNA and CDR2 is SNTAGT. V was trimmed by 5 bases and J by 4 bases, leaving 21 bases between them. This CDR3 comprises 17 residues. The CDR3 reads CASSPLGLQMSYNEQFF. In nucleotides, the CDR3 is TGTGCCAGCAGTCCGCTCGGGCTCCAGATGTCGTACAATGAGCAGTTCTTC.

The table lists this clonotype with many counts. The V and J genes are TRBV2 and TRBJ2-1, with TRBD2 identical over 8 bases. CDR1 and CDR2 from the germline V gene are SNHLY and FYNNEI. The J segment lost 8 bases and the V segment lost 1 base, leaving 7 bases of the junction unmatched. CDR3 length: 15 amino acids. CDR3 sequence reads: CASSEGSGEVYEQFF. Written as DNA, the CDR3 is TGTGCCAGCAGTGAAGGTAGCGGGGAAGTCTATGAGCAGTTCTTC.